This T cell receptor (beta chain) was sequenced for a study of blood T cells in healthy people across ages. CDR3 length: 13 amino acids. The germline CDR1 and CDR2 sequences are ENHRY and SYGVKD. V lost 7 bases and J 2 bases, leaving 10 bases between the germline ends. Details on this clonotype: Its matching antigen is unknown.

A second PCR of 7 to 11 cycles used a sample-barcoded 5' primer and a J-beta primer mix. TCRdb re-called the 5' RACE reads through MiXCR, storing one row per CDR3 protein. This sample has about 1.5 million distinct CDR3 sequences, with approximately 43% found just once. Study-wide results and limits: With naive T cell percentage, TCR beta diversity showed a strong correlation.

The clonotype originates from a woman aged 18-29 years in good health. The J gene is TRBJ2-3, the V gene TRBV10-3; D remains ambiguous. Sample: blood. This chain's CDR3 is CAIMVENTDTQYF. CDR3 sequence (DNA): TGTGCCATCATGGTAGAAAACACAGATACGCAGTATTTT.